This record looks at one TCR beta chain sequence and its context. Germline CDR1 reads SEHNR; CDR2 reads FQNEAQ (reference sequence). The V and J ends lost 2 bases and 2 bases respectively, with 6 bases between them. This CDR3 comprises 14 residues. Some clones are missing from TCRdb's copy, which holds only in-frame ones; the method was immunoSEQ multiplex PCR. The sample yields over 60,000 clones, approximately 77% seen once. This sample was included in a study of blood T cell repertoires in COVID-19. Material: peripheral blood. V is TRBV7-9 and J is TRBJ1-4; D is ambiguous. The TCR sequence derives from a human donor in a cohort sampled during active COVID-19. The CDR3 DNA reads TGTGCCAGCAGCTTACGGGGTACTAATGAAAAACTGTTTTTT. Its translation is CASSLRGTNEKLFF.